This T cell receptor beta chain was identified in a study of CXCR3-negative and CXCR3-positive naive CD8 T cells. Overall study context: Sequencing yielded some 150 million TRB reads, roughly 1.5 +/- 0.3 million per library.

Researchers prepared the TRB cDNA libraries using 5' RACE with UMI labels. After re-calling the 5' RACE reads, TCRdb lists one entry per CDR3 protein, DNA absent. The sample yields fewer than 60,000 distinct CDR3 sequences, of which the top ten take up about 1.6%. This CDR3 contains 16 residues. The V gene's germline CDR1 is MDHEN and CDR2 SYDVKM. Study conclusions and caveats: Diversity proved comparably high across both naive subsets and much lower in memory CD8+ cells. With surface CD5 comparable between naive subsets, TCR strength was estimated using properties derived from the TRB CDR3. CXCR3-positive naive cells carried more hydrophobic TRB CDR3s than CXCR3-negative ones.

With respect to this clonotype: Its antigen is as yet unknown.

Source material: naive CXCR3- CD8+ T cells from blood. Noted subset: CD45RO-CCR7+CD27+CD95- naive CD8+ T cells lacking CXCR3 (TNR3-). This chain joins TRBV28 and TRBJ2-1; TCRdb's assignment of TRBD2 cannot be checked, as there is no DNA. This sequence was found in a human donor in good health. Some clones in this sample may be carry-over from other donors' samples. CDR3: CASSLPSGRWENEQFF.